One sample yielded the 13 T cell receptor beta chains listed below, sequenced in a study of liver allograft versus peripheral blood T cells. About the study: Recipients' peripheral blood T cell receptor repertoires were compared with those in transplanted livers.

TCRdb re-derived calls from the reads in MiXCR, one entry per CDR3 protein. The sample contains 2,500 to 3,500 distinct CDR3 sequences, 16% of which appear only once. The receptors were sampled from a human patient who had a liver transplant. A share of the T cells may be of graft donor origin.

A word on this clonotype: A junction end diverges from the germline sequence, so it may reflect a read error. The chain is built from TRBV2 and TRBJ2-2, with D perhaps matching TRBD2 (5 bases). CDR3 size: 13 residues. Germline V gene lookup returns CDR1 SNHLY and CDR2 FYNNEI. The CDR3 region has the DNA TGTGCCAGCGCAGTCGGGAACCCCGGGGAGCTGTTTTTT. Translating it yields CASAVGNPGELFF.

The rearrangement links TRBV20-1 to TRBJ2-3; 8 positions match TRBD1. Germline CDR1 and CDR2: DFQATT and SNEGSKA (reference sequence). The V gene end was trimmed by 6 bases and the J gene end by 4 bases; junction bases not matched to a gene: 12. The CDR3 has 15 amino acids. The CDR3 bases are TGCAGTGCAGAGGGACCAGGGGGCGTTTCAGATACGCAGTATTTT. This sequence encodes CSAEGPGGVSDTQYF.

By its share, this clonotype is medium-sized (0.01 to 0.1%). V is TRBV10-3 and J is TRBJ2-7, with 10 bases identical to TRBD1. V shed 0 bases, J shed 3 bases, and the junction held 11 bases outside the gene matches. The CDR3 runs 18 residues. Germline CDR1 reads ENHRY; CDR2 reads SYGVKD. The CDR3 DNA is TGTGCCATCAGTGAGTCGACTACCATGGACAGGGGGTACTACGAGCAGTACTTC. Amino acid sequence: CAISESTTMDRGYYEQYF.

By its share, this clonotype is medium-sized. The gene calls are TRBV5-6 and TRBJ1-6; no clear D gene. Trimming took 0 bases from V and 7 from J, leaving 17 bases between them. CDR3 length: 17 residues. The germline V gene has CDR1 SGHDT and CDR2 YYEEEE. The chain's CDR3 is CASSLEAAWRGNSPLHF. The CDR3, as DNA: TGTGCCAGCAGCTTGGAGGCAGCCTGGCGCGGAAATTCACCCCTCCACTTT.

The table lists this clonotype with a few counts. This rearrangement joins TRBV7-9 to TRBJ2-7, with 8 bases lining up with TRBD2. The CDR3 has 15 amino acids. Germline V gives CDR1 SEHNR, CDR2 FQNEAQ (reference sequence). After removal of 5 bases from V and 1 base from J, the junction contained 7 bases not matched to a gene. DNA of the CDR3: TGTGCCAGCAGCCCTGGGACTAGTTCATCCTACGAGCAGTACTTC. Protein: CASSPGTSSSYEQYF. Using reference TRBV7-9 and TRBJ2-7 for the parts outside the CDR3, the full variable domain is DTGVSQNPRHKITKRGQNVTFRCDPISEHNRLYWYRQTLGQGPEFLTYFQNEAQLEKSRLLSDRFSAERPKGSFSTLEIQRTEQGDSAMYLCASSPGTSSSYEQYFGPGTRLTVT.

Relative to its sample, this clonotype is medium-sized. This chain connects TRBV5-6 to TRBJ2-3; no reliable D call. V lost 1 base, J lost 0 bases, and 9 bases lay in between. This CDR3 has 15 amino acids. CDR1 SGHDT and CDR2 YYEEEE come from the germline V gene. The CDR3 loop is CASSLSARSTDTQYF. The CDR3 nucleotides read TGTGCCAGCAGCTTGTCGGCCCGCAGCACAGATACGCAGTATTTT.

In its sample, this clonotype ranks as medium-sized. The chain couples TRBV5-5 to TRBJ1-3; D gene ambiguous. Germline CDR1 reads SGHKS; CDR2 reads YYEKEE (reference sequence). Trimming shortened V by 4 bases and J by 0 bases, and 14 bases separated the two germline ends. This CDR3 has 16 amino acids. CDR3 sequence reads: CASSAVRSSSGNTIYF. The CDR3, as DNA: TGTGCCAGCAGCGCCGTCAGGTCGAGCTCTGGAAACACCATATATTTT.

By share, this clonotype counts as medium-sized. CDR3 region: CASSSAQPGTGGALNSPLHF. The CDR3 nucleotides are TGTGCCAGCAGTTCAGCCCAACCAGGGACAGGGGGCGCGCTTAATTCACCCCTCCACTTT. The rearrangement uses TRBV6-6 and TRBJ1-6; 12 bases line up with TRBD1. The CDR3 consists of 20 residues. Germline V CDR1 and CDR2: MNHNY, SVGAGI (reference sequence). The J segment lost 6 bases and the V segment lost 4 bases, leaving 16 bases of the junction unmatched.

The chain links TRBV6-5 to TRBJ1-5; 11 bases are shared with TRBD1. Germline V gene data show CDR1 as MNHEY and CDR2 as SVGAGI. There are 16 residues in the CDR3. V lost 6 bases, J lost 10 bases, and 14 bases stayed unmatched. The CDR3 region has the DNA TGTGCCAGCAGCCTCACCTGGACAGGGGGCGCGGAACCCCAGCATTTT. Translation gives CASSLTWTGGAEPQHF.

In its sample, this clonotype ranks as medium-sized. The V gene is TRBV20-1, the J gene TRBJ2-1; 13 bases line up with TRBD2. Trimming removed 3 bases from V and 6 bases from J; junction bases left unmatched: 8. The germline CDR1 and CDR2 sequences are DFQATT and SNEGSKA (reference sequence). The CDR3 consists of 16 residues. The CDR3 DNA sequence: TGCAGTGCTAGGGAGACTAGCGGGGGGCGGAGCAATGAGCAGTTCTTC. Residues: CSARETSGGRSNEQFF.

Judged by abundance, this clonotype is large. The CDR3 coding sequence is TGTGCCAGCCGGGGAGGTAATCAGCCCCAGCATTTT. Its translation is CASRGGNQPQHF. The rearrangement uses TRBV28 and TRBJ1-5; D is uncertain. The germline CDR1 and CDR2 sequences are MDHEN and SYDVKM. The CDR3 totals 12 residues. Trimming cost V 8 bases and J 4 bases, with 9 bases left between them.

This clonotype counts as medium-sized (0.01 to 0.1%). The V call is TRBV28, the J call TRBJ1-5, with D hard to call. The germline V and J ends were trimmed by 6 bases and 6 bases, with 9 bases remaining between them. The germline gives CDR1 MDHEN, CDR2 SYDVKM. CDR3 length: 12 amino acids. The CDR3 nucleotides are TGTGCCAGCAGACTAATGCTTCAGCCCCAGCATTTT. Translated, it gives CASRLMLQPQHF.

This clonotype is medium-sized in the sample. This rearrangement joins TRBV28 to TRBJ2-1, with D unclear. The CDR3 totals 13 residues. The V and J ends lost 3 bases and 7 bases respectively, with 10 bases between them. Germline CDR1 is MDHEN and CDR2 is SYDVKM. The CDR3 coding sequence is TGTGCCAGCAGTTTCCAGTCTAGTAATGAGCAGTTCTTC. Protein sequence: CASSFQSSNEQFF.